Detailed here is one T cell receptor beta chain. The sample's time point: pre-sensitization, week 0. Described treatment: therapeutic diphenylcyclopropenone sensitization with weekly scalp DPC. These data come from a study of human T cells and chemical hapten exposure. TCRdb re-derived calls from the RACE reads in MiXCR, one entry per CDR3 protein. The sample consists of around 120,000 distinct CDR3 sequences, roughly 14% of them appearing once. Trimming took off 4 bases at V and 12 bases at J, with 16 bases between the two ends. The CDR3 contains 12 residues. Germline-derived CDR1 and CDR2 are SQVTM and ANQGSEA.

The gene calls are TRBV29-1 and TRBJ2-1; possibly TRBD1 or TRBD2 for D (5 bases each). The receptor was derived from a woman under 30 with alopecia areata. Some clones in this sample may be carry-over from other donors' samples. Here the sequenced sample was whole blood, taken in connection with sensitization to the hapten diphenylcyclopropenone (DPC). The DNA for the CDR3 is TGCAGCGTTGGAGAGGGCAGGGCGCGGCAGTTCTTC. This gives the protein CSVGEGRARQFF.